This T cell receptor (beta chain) appears in the sequencing data of a study of cytomegalovirus exposure and HLA in healthy donors. Regarding the study as a whole: Per published reports, the classifier diagnosed cytomegalovirus status with high specificity and sensitivity. Sequencing likely caused a cluster of highly shared sequence variants.

CDR1 and CDR2 from the germline V gene are LNHNV and YYDKDF (reference sequence). The length of the CDR3 is 14 residues. Trimming removed 0 bases at V and 9 bases at J, with 11 bases between. Amplification used 60 Vbeta primers and 13 Jbeta primers. Using immunoSEQ multiplex PCR, the repertoire was profiled, and TCRdb retains in-frame clones only, with some absent. In the table there are a few hundred thousand clones, approximately 79% of which are singletons. As for this clone: Its matching antigen is unknown.

The rearrangement links TRBV15 to TRBJ1-4; weak D call: TRBD1 (5 bases). This TCR derives from a girl aged 2 to 10 in good health and CMV-seronegative. Sample: PBMCs. In DNA form, the CDR3 reads TGTGCCACCAGCAGAGATCGTAAGGGGAAAAAACTGTTTTTT. Translating gives CATSRDRKGKKLFF.